This T cell receptor beta chain was profiled in a study of shared clonotypes between healthy human individuals. Germline-derived CDR1 and CDR2 are ENHRY and SYGVKD. The CDR3 consists of 14 residues. Trimming took off 6 bases at V and 6 bases at J, with 17 bases between the two ends. Sequenced by immunoSEQ multiplex PCR; TCRdb stores in-frame clones only, minus some. The sample records some 2.1 million clones, roughly 94% being singletons. Positive CCR7 selection of CD45RO-negative cells yielded the naive CD8 cells, and terminally differentiated effector memory CD45RA+ cells were excluded. The source is a man aged 18 to 30 in good health. Sequenced sample: naive CD8+ T cells sorted from blood. This sequence joins TRBV10-3 and TRBJ1-1, with D possibly matching TRBD1 (5 bases). CDR3 residues: CAISSGDGAAEAFF. CDR3 coding DNA: TGTGCCATCAGCTCCGGGGACGGGGCGGCTGAAGCTTTCTTT.